A selection of T cell receptor beta chains follows, all from one sample in a study of vaccination and CD4 T cells after COVID-19. MiXCR, applied by TCRdb to the PCR reads, yields one record per CDR3 protein. The table has over 7,000 distinct CDR3 sequences, 35% seen once. Antigens for these TCRs are unknown. The source material was CD4+ T cells from blood, cultured in vitro. These receptors originate from a human donor in good health. Both conserved end residues are part of each CDR3. Fields, in order: clone size, CDR3 length, D gene, V gene, J gene, CDR3 protein, CDR3 DNA. A D gene is named only where the DNA matches it firmly. The size of a clone is reported for some rows only, either as once, few or many, or as a class for expanded clones.

clone_size: few
cdr3_length: 16
d_call: TRBD2
v_call: TRBV6-1
j_call: TRBJ2-1
cdr3_aa: CASSGNSGGSGNEQFF
cdr3_nt: TGTGCCAGCAGTGGTAACAGCGGGGGGTCCGGCAATGAGCAGTTCTTC

clone_size: once
cdr3_length: 14
d_call: TRBD1
v_call: TRBV12-3/TRBV12-4
j_call: TRBJ1-5
cdr3_aa: CASSPTGGGQPQHF
cdr3_nt: TGTGCCAGCAGTCCCACAGGGGGCGGTCAGCCCCAGCATTTT

clone_size: NA
cdr3_length: 17
d_call: NA
v_call: TRBV6-1
j_call: TRBJ2-2
cdr3_aa: CASEGGGRPGDTGELFF
cdr3_nt: TGTGCCAGCGAGGGCGGAGGGAGGCCAGGGGACACCGGGGAGCTGTTTTTT

clone_size: few
cdr3_length: 17
d_call: NA
v_call: TRBV6-5
j_call: TRBJ2-3
cdr3_aa: CASSYYPPGARTDTQYF
cdr3_nt: TGTGCCAGCAGTTACTATCCCCCAGGGGCCCGCACAGATACGCAGTATTTT

clone_size: NA
cdr3_length: 13
d_call: NA
v_call: TRBV7-9
j_call: TRBJ2-3
cdr3_aa: CASSSTARDTQYF
cdr3_nt: TGTGCCAGCAGCTCCACGGCGAGGGATACGCAGTATTTT

clone_size: few
cdr3_length: 15
d_call: TRBD1
v_call: TRBV7-9
j_call: TRBJ1-2
cdr3_aa: CASSLGTATNYGYTF
cdr3_nt: TGTGCCAGCAGCTTGGGGACAGCCACTAACTATGGCTACACCTTC

clone_size: NA
cdr3_length: 15
d_call: NA
v_call: TRBV5-5
j_call: TRBJ1-5
cdr3_aa: CASSLLGTPLQPQHF
cdr3_nt: TGTGCCAGCAGCTTGTTAGGGACCCCCCTTCAGCCCCAGCATTTT

clone_size: once
cdr3_length: 18
d_call: NA
v_call: TRBV4-1
j_call: TRBJ2-1
cdr3_aa: CASSQVDLGLFIYNEQFF
cdr3_nt: TGCGCCAGCAGCCAAGTAGACTTGGGGCTTTTCATTTACAATGAGCAGTTCTTC

clone_size: few
cdr3_length: 13
d_call: NA
v_call: TRBV20-1
j_call: TRBJ1-5
cdr3_aa: CSARASEYQPQHF
cdr3_nt: TGCAGTGCTAGAGCGTCCGAGTATCAGCCCCAGCATTTT

clone_size: few
cdr3_length: 14
d_call: TRBD1
v_call: TRBV20-1
j_call: TRBJ1-5
cdr3_aa: CSASLRDREQPQHF
cdr3_nt: TGCAGTGCTAGTTTGCGGGACAGGGAACAGCCCCAGCATTTT

clone_size: NA
cdr3_length: 14
d_call: NA
v_call: TRBV6-1
j_call: TRBJ2-2
cdr3_aa: CASEDGTNTGELFF
cdr3_nt: TGTGCCAGCGAGGACGGAACGAACACCGGGGAGCTGTTTTTT

clone_size: few
cdr3_length: 17
d_call: NA
v_call: TRBV2
j_call: TRBJ1-1
cdr3_aa: CASSVGAVGGMNTEAFF
cdr3_nt: TGTGCCAGCAGTGTCGGGGCTGTCGGGGGAATGAACACTGAAGCTTTCTTT

clone_size: few
cdr3_length: 16
d_call: NA
v_call: TRBV19
j_call: TRBJ2-3
cdr3_aa: CASSPGARLHTDTQYF
cdr3_nt: TGTGCCAGTAGTCCAGGGGCAAGGTTGCACACAGATACGCAGTATTTT

clone_size: few
cdr3_length: 13
d_call: NA
v_call: TRBV5-8
j_call: TRBJ1-6
cdr3_aa: CASRGQYNSPLHF
cdr3_nt: TGTGCCAGCAGAGGACAGTATAATTCACCCCTCCACTTT

clone_size: NA
cdr3_length: 17
d_call: NA
v_call: TRBV12-3/TRBV12-4
j_call: TRBJ1-5
cdr3_aa: CASSLPPQGNSNQPQHF
cdr3_nt: TGTGCCAGCAGTTTACCACCGCAGGGTAATAGCAATCAGCCCCAGCATTTT

clone_size: once
cdr3_length: 13
d_call: NA
v_call: TRBV30
j_call: TRBJ1-1
cdr3_aa: CAWSGQVNTEAFF
cdr3_nt: TGTGCCTGGAGTGGACAGGTGAACACTGAAGCTTTCTTT

clone_size: NA
cdr3_length: 14
d_call: NA
v_call: TRBV2
j_call: TRBJ1-1
cdr3_aa: CASSESGFGTEAFF
cdr3_nt: TGTGCCAGCAGTGAATCAGGGTTCGGCACTGAAGCTTTCTTT

clone_size: few
cdr3_length: 14
d_call: NA
v_call: TRBV15
j_call: TRBJ1-1
cdr3_aa: CATSRETGVSEAFF
cdr3_nt: TGTGCCACCAGCAGGGAAACCGGAGTTTCGGAAGCTTTCTTT

clone_size: few
cdr3_length: 13
d_call: NA
v_call: TRBV6-1
j_call: TRBJ1-1
cdr3_aa: CASSGELVTEAFF
cdr3_nt: TGTGCCAGCAGTGGAGAGTTGGTAACTGAAGCTTTCTTT

clone_size: NA
cdr3_length: 14
d_call: TRBD1
v_call: TRBV20-1
j_call: TRBJ1-1
cdr3_aa: CSARDPTGDTEAFF
cdr3_nt: TGCAGTGCTAGAGATCCGACAGGGGACACTGAAGCTTTCTTT

clone_size: few
cdr3_length: 14
d_call: TRBD2
v_call: TRBV20-1
j_call: TRBJ2-5
cdr3_aa: CSARGLAGHETQYF
cdr3_nt: TGCAGTGCTAGAGGTCTAGCGGGCCACGAGACCCAGTACTTC

clone_size: NA
cdr3_length: 14
d_call: NA
v_call: TRBV5-1
j_call: TRBJ2-3
cdr3_aa: CASSLEQPTDTQYF
cdr3_nt: TGCGCCAGCAGCTTGGAACAGCCCACAGATACGCAGTATTTT

clone_size: medium-sized
cdr3_length: 13
d_call: NA
v_call: TRBV12-3/TRBV12-4
j_call: TRBJ2-4
cdr3_aa: CASSKTGVNIQYF
cdr3_nt: TGTGCCAGCAGCAAGACAGGAGTGAACATTCAGTACTTC

clone_size: NA
cdr3_length: 15
d_call: NA
v_call: TRBV20-1
j_call: TRBJ2-7
cdr3_aa: CSAIGGGNMSYEQYF
cdr3_nt: TGCAGTGCTATCGGAGGGGGCAATATGTCCTACGAGCAGTACTTC